These T cell receptor beta chains were read from a single sample in a study of blood T cells in healthy people across ages. In TCRdb, the 5' RACE reads were re-called with MiXCR into one record per CDR3 protein. The sample comprises roughly 2 million distinct CDR3 sequences, 40% to 55% of which are singletons, and over 2% rests with the top ten. The sequenced material came from blood. These receptors were taken from a woman between 35 and 50 years old in good health. Each CDR3 is given with its conserved first and last residue. D genes are given only for firm matches. Rows may omit the clone size; those that give it use once, few, many or a size class.

abundance,d_gene,j_gene,v_gene,CDR3nt,CDR3aa
few,-,TRBJ2-5,TRBV20-1,TGCAGTGCTAGCGGAAACCAAGAGACCCAGTACTTC,CSASGNQETQYF
-,-,TRBJ1-1,TRBV4-2,TGTGCCAGCAGCCAAGTGGGAGATAGGGACACTGAAGCTTTCTTT,CASSQVGDRDTEAFF
-,TRBD1,TRBJ2-4,TRBV6-5,TGTGCCAGCACCGGACAGGGCGAAAACATTCAGTACTTC,CASTGQGENIQYF
-,-,TRBJ2-1,TRBV13,TGTGCCAGCAGCCATGGGGCAGGCCCCGAGAATGAGCAGTTCTTC,CASSHGAGPENEQFF
-,-,TRBJ2-7,TRBV7-6,TGTGCCAGCAGCTTAGATCCGCGGGTGAACTACGAGCAGTACTTC,CASSLDPRVNYEQYF
-,TRBD2,TRBJ2-7,TRBV2,TGTGCCGGGGGACTAGCGGGGGGAAACGAGCAGTACTTC,CAGGLAGGNEQYF
-,TRBD2,TRBJ2-5,TRBV12-3/TRBV12-4,TGTGCCAGCAGCAACGGACCAGCGGGGCGACGGACCCAGTACTTC,CASSNGPAGRRTQYF
-,-,TRBJ2-4,TRBV6-2/TRBV6-3,TGTGCCAGCACCCGGCCCGGAAAAGCCAAAAACATTCAGTACTTC,CASTRPGKAKNIQYF
-,TRBD1,TRBJ2-4,TRBV7-2,TGTGCCAGCAGCCGCACCGGGACAGCAAACATTCAGTACTTC,CASSRTGTANIQYF
-,TRBD1,TRBJ2-1,TRBV7-2,TGTGCCAGCAGCTTAGCCGGGACAGCTAACAATGAGCAGTTCTTC,CASSLAGTANNEQFF
-,TRBD1,TRBJ1-5,TRBV4-3,TGCGCCAGCAGCCAAGATCTCGCGGGACAGTATAGCAATCAGCCCCAGCATTTT,CASSQDLAGQYSNQPQHF
many,-,TRBJ1-2,TRBV29-1,TGCAGCGTTGAATCGGGACCCTGGAGTGGCTACACCTTC,CSVESGPWSGYTF
-,TRBD1,TRBJ1-2,TRBV7-2,TGTGCCAGCAGCTTTCGACAGGGCGGGAATGGCTACACCTTC,CASSFRQGGNGYTF
few,-,TRBJ1-4,TRBV4-3,TGCGCCAGCAGCCGTTATACTAATGAAAAACTGTTTTTT,CASSRYTNEKLFF
-,TRBD2,TRBJ2-5,TRBV7-9,TGTGCCAGCACCAGACTAGCGGGGGGCGGAGAGACCCAGTACTTC,CASTRLAGGGETQYF
-,-,TRBJ1-6,TRBV9,TGTGCCAGCAGCGTAGGGGGACCATATAATTCACCCCTCCACTTT,CASSVGGPYNSPLHF
-,TRBD1,TRBJ2-3,TRBV7-2,TGTGTCAGCAGCTTAGTGGGACAGGGGAAAGATACGCAGTATTTT,CVSSLVGQGKDTQYF
-,-,TRBJ1-6,TRBV7-2,TGTGCCAGCAGCTCCCGGGGGATCGGGGTGTATAATTCACCCCTCCACTTT,CASSSRGIGVYNSPLHF
-,TRBD1,TRBJ1-5,TRBV7-2,TGTGCCAGCAGCATCACAGGGGGCAATCAGCCCCAGCATTTT,CASSITGGNQPQHF
-,-,TRBJ1-4,TRBV7-9,TGTGCCAGCAGCTCGACACAGGAGGGACCTTATGAAAAACTGTTTTTT,CASSSTQEGPYEKLFF
-,TRBD1,TRBJ1-2,TRBV7-9,TGTGCCAGCAGCTTAGCAGGGACAGCCGTTGGGGACTATGGCTACACCTTC,CASSLAGTAVGDYGYTF
few,TRBD2,TRBJ2-7,TRBV11-1,TGTGCCAGCAGCTTGGCGGGACTAGCGGGCCTTACCTACGAGCAGTACTTC,CASSLAGLAGLTYEQYF
few,TRBD1,TRBJ2-1,TRBV7-7,TGTGCTAGCAGTCAAGGACAGGCGAATGAGCAGTTCTTC,CASSQGQANEQFF
-,TRBD1,TRBJ2-3,TRBV20-1,TGCAGTGCTAAGGGACAGGGAGGCCCCACAGATACGCAGTATTTT,CSAKGQGGPTDTQYF
-,-,TRBJ2-7,TRBV6-2/TRBV6-3,TGTGCCAGCAGTTACCCGCCGGGGTGGTACTTC,CASSYPPGWYF
few,TRBD1,TRBJ1-1,TRBV5-1,TGTGCCAGCAGCGTGGGACAGCCGAACACTGAAGCTTTCTTT,CASSVGQPNTEAFF
few,-,TRBJ2-5,TRBV7-6,TGTGCCAGCAGCTCCCCTCCGGGACCTAAAGGGGACCAGTACTTC,CASSSPPGPKGDQYF
-,-,TRBJ2-7,TRBV24-1,TGTGCCACCAGTGATTCCCCACCGAGGGGGAGCTCCTACGAGCAGTACTTC,CATSDSPPRGSSYEQYF
-,TRBD1,TRBJ2-1,TRBV15,TGTGCCACCAGCAGAGCCAGGGGGCCCGACAATGAGCAGTTCTTC,CATSRARGPDNEQFF
few,-,TRBJ2-7,TRBV5-1,TGCGCCAGCAGCTTGGGGACCCTTACCTACGAGCAGTACTTC,CASSLGTLTYEQYF
-,-,TRBJ2-4,TRBV6-5,TGTGCCAGCAGACCGTCCCTAGCCAAAAACATTCAGTACTTC,CASRPSLAKNIQYF
many,-,TRBJ1-2,TRBV27,TGTGCCAGCAGTTTAACAGGGCGCGGCTACACCTTC,CASSLTGRGYTF
-,TRBD2,TRBJ2-3,TRBV7-2,TGTGCCAGCAGCTCCCTAGCAGCGGGGATCGCAGATACGCAGTATTTT,CASSSLAAGIADTQYF
many,TRBD1,TRBJ2-7,TRBV5-1,TGCGCCAGCAGCTTGAAACAGGGGAGTTACGAGCAGTACTTC,CASSLKQGSYEQYF
few,TRBD2,TRBJ2-4,TRBV25-1,TGTGCCAGCAGTGGCCGGGGGGTAGGACCCTCCCTAGCCAAAAACATTCAGTACTTC,CASSGRGVGPSLAKNIQYF
-,-,TRBJ2-5,TRBV28,TGTGCCAGCAGTTTAAGTCTCCAAGGGACCCAGTACTTC,CASSLSLQGTQYF
-,-,TRBJ1-2,TRBV6-5,-,CATNHQPPLNYGCTF
-,TRBD1,TRBJ2-1,TRBV9,TGTGCCAGCAGCACCCATCCCGGACAGGGGGCGGACAATGAGCAGTTCTTC,CASSTHPGQGADNEQFF
-,TRBD2,TRBJ2-3,TRBV20-1,TGCAGTGCTAGTCGGCTAGCGGAGTCTTACACAGATACGCAGTATTTT,CSASRLAESYTDTQYF
-,TRBD2,TRBJ2-3,TRBV20-1,TGCAGTGCCCTTAGCGGGGGGGGCACAGATACGCAGTATTTT,CSALSGGGTDTQYF